These 11 T cell receptor beta chains came from one sample sequenced in a study of shared clonotypes between healthy human individuals. Sequencing was performed with immunoSEQ multiplex PCR; in TCRdb, only in-frame clones are kept and a portion is missing. The top ten clones hold less than 0.15% of a sample with 2 million to 2.5 million clones, 95% of them seen once. Sequencing was done on a sample of naive CD4+ T cells sorted from blood. Subset in this sample: CD45RA+ positively selected. The receptors originated from a man between 18 and 29 years old in good health.

The gene calls are TRBV27 and TRBJ2-7; perhaps TRBD2 as D (5 bases). Deletions cut 5 bases from V and 0 bases from J, with 8 bases between. Per the germline V gene, CDR1 is MNHEY and CDR2 is SMNVEV (reference sequence). The CDR3 runs 13 residues. In DNA form, the CDR3 reads TGTGCCAGCAGTAACCGGGACTCCTACGAGCAGTACTTC. Translation: CASSNRDSYEQYF.

This clone appeared once. V gene TRBV7-6 combines with J gene TRBJ2-7; no clear D gene. The germline V gene encodes CDR1 SGHVS and CDR2 FNYEAQ. The V end lost 5 bases, the J end lost 0 bases, and 14 bases lay between the germline ends. The CDR3 sequence is 15 residues long. Here the CDR3 reads CASSPRPFTSYEQYF. CDR3 DNA sequence: TGTGCCAGCAGCCCTCGCCCGTTTACCTCCTACGAGCAGTACTTC. Drawing the rest from reference TRBV7-6 and TRBJ2-7, the complete variable domain is GAGVSQSPRYKVTKRGQDVALRCDPISGHVSLYWYRQALGQGPEFLTYFNYEAQQDKSGLPNDRFSAERPEGSISTLTIQRTEQRDSAMYRCASSPRPFTSYEQYFGPGTRLTVT.

The chain links TRBV5-6 to TRBJ1-6; tentative D call: TRBD1 (5 bases). Per germline, CDR1 SGHDT and CDR2 YYEEEE. Deletions cut 1 base from V and 7 bases from J, with 12 bases between. The CDR3 has 15 amino acids. The CDR3 DNA reads as TGTGCCAGCAGCTTGTCAGGGCGGCAGAATTCACCCCTCCACTTT. This encodes CASSLSGRQNSPLHF.

J is TRBJ2-4 and V is TRBV5-4; D possibly matches TRBD1 or TRBD2 (6 bases each). The CDR3 sequence is 15 residues long. CDR1 SGHNT and CDR2 YYREEE come from the germline V gene (reference sequence). Trimming pared 3 bases from V and 7 bases from J, leaving 17 bases between. The CDR3 coding sequence is TGTGCCAGCAGCTCGGCACAGGGAGGCGGGAACATTCAGTACTTC. The encoded protein is CASSSAQGGGNIQYF.

The chain has TRBV28 and TRBJ1-5; TRBD1 matches at 9 bases. The V gene end was trimmed by 5 bases and the J gene end by 8 bases; junction bases not matched to a gene: 10. Germline CDR1 reads MDHEN; CDR2 reads SYDVKM. The CDR3 length is 15 residues. The CDR3 bases are TGTGCCAGCAGTCGCCGCACAGGGGGCGGAGAGCCCCAGCATTTT. This translates into CASSRRTGGGEPQHF.

Written as DNA, the CDR3 is TGTGCCAGCTTTCGCGGGGCGAACTATGGCTACACCTTC. Translating it yields CASFRGANYGYTF. J is TRBJ1-2 and V is TRBV6-5; TRBD1 might be the D (5 bases). The V and J ends lost 8 bases and 2 bases respectively, with 12 bases between them. CDR1 and CDR2 from the germline V gene are MNHEY and SVGAGI. The CDR3 runs to 13 residues.

CDR3 DNA sequence: TGTGCCAGCAGTGGCAGACAGGTTCCCTTCTATAATTCACCCCTCCACTTT. It codes for CASSGRQVPFYNSPLHF. V gene TRBV2 combines with J gene TRBJ1-6, with D possibly TRBD1 on 6 matching bases. Germline V gene sequence: CDR1 SNHLY, CDR2 FYNNEI. CDR3 length: 17 amino acids. V lost 4 bases, J lost 3 bases, and 16 bases lay in between.

This sequence joins TRBV11-2 and TRBJ1-1, with D unclear. The CDR3 covers 15 residues. V lost 5 bases, J lost 5 bases, and 18 bases lay in between. Looked up from germline, CDR1 is SGHAT and CDR2 is FQNNGV. CDR3: CASSLYRIGSTEAFF. CDR3 in DNA: TGTGCCAGCAGCCTCTACCGAATCGGAAGTACTGAAGCTTTCTTT. The full variable domain, rest sourced from reference TRBV11-2 and TRBJ1-1, is EAGVAQSPRYKIIEKRQSVAFWCNPISGHATLYWYQQILGQGPKLLIQFQNNGVVDDSQLPKDRFSAERLKGVDSTLKIQPAKLEDSAVYLCASSLYRIGSTEAFFGQGTRLTVV.

The chain joins TRBV12-5 to TRBJ2-1; D might be TRBD2 (5 bases). Trimming stripped 4 bases from V and 8 bases from J, with 15 bases between. Germline CDR1 LGHNT, CDR2 FRNRAP. The CDR3 length is 14 residues. The DNA of the CDR3 is TGTGCTAGTGGTTCACCCCCTCGGACTCATGAGCAGTTCTTC. It specifies CASGSPPRTHEQFF.

The chain joins TRBV6-1 to TRBJ2-7; D gene uncertain. The length of the CDR3 is 12 residues. The V gene lost 6 bases and the J gene lost 3 bases, with 9 bases spanning the gap. Germline V gene sequence: CDR1 MNHNS, CDR2 SASEGT. The CDR3 spells CASRENIYEQYF. In nucleotides, the CDR3 is TGTGCCAGCAGGGAGAATATCTACGAGCAGTACTTC.

This clone was seen just once. The chain employs TRBV7-9 and TRBJ2-7; D unclear. The CDR3 extends over 14 amino acids. With 1 base removed from V and 3 bases from J, the gap between germline ends came to 10 bases. The germline V gene encodes CDR1 SEHNR and CDR2 FQNEAQ (reference sequence). CDR3 sequence: CASSLERASYEQYF. DNA of the CDR3: TGTGCCAGCAGCTTAGAAAGGGCGAGCTACGAGCAGTACTTC.